This TCR beta chain came from a study of tumor-infiltrating lymphocytes in oesophageal squamous cell carcinoma. The CDR3 runs to 15 residues. CDR1 is WSHSY and CDR2 is SAAADI in the germline V gene. The V end was cut by 4 bases, the J end by 0 bases, with 9 bases between. TCRdb reanalysed the PCR reads using MiXCR and keeps one entry per CDR3 protein. The table includes about 21,000 distinct CDR3 sequences, around two fifths detected once. J is TRBJ2-2 and V is TRBV10-2; weak D call: TRBD1 (5 bases). The origin of this receptor is a male donor with esophageal squamous cell carcinoma. Material for sequencing was esophageal tumor tissue. The CDR3, as DNA: TGCGCCAGCAGTGTGGAGACAGCGAACACCGGGGAGCTGTTTTTT. It translates to CASSVETANTGELFF.